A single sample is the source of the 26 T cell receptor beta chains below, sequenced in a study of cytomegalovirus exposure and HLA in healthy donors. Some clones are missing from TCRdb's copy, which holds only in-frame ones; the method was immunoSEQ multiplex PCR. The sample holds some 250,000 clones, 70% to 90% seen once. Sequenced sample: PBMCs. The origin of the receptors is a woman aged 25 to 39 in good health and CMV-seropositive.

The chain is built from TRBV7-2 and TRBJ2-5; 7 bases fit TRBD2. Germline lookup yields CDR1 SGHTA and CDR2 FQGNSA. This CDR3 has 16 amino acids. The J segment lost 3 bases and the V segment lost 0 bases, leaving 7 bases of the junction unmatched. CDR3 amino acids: CASSLASSLAEETQYF. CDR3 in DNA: TGTGCCAGCAGCTTAGCTAGTAGTCTAGCGGAAGAGACCCAGTACTTC.

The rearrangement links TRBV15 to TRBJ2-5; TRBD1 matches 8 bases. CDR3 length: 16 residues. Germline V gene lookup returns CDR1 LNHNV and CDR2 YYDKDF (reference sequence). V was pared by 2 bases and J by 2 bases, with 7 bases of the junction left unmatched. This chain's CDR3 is CATSRSPTGGQETQYF. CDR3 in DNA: TGTGCCACCAGCAGAAGCCCAACAGGGGGGCAAGAGACCCAGTACTTC.

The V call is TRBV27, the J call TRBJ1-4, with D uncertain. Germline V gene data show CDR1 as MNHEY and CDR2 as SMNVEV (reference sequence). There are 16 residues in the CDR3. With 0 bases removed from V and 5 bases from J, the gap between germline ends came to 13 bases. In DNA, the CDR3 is TGTGCCAGCAGTTTATCGTGGATAGGGAGAAATGAAAAACTGTTTTTT. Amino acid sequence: CASSLSWIGRNEKLFF.

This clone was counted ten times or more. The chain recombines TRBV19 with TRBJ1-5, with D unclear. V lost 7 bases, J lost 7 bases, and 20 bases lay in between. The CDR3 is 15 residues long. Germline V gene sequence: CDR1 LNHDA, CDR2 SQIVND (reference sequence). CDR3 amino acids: CASISGEGNQQPQHF. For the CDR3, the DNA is TGTGCCAGTATTTCGGGCGAGGGAAATCAGCAGCCCCAGCATTTT.

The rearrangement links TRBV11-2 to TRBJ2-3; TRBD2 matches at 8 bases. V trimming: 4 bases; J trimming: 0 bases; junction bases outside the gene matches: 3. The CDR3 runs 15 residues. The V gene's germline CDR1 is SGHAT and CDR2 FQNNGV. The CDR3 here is CASSYIAGSTDTQYF. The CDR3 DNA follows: TGTGCCAGCAGCTACATAGCGGGGAGCACAGATACGCAGTATTTT. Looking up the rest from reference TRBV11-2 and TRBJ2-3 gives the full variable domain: EAGVAQSPRYKIIEKRQSVAFWCNPISGHATLYWYQQILGQGPKLLIQFQNNGVVDDSQLPKDRFSAERLKGVDSTLKIQPAKLEDSAVYLCASSYIAGSTDTQYFGPGTRLTVL.

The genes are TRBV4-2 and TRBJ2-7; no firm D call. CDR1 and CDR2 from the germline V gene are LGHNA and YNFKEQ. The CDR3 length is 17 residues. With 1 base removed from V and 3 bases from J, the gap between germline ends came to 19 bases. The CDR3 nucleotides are TGTGCCAGCAGCCAAGGAGGTTCCGGCCGAGGATTCTACGAGCAGTACTTC. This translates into CASSQGGSGRGFYEQYF.

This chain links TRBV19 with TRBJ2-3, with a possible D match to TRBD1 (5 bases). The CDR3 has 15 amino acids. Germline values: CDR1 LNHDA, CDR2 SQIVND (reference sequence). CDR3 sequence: CATSSRDSPTDTQYF. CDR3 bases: TGTGCAACATCAAGTCGAGACAGTCCCACAGATACGCAGTATTTT.

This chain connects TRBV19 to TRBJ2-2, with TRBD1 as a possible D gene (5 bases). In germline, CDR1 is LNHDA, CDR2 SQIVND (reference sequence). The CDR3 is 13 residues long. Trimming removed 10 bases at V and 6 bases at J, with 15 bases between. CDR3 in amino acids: CATQPGYSGELFF. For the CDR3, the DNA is TGTGCCACGCAACCAGGGTATTCCGGGGAGCTGTTTTTT.

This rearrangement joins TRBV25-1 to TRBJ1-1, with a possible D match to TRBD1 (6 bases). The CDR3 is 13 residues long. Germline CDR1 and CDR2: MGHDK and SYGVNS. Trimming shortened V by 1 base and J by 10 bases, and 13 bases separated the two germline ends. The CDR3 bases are TGTGCCAGCAGTGAATTATGGGGGCAGGGAGCTTTCTTT. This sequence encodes CASSELWGQGAFF.

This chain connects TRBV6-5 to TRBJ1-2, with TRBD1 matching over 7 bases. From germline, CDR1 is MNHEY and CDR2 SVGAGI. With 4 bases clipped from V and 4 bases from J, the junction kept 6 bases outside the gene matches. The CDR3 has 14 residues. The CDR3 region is CASSWKGGGYGYTF. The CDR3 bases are TGTGCCAGCAGTTGGAAAGGGGGCGGCTATGGCTACACCTTC.

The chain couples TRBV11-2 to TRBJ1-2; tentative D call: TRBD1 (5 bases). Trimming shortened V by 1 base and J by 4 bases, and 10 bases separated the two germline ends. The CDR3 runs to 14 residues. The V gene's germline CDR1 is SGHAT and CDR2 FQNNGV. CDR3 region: CASSLVPTGYGYTF. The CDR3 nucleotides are TGTGCCAGCAGCTTAGTCCCTACAGGCTATGGCTACACCTTC.

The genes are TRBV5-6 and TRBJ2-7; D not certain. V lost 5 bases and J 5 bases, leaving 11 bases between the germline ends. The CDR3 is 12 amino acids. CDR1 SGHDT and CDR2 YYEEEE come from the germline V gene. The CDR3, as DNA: TGTGCCAGCAGTTCATCTGCAGACGAGCAGTACTTC. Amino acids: CASSSSADEQYF. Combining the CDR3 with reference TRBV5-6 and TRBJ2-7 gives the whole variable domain DAGVTQSPTHLIKTRGQQVTLRCSPKSGHDTVSWYQQALGQGPQFIFQYYEEEERQRGNFPDRFSGHQFPNYSSELNVNALLLGDSALYLCASSSSADEQYFGPGTRLTVT.

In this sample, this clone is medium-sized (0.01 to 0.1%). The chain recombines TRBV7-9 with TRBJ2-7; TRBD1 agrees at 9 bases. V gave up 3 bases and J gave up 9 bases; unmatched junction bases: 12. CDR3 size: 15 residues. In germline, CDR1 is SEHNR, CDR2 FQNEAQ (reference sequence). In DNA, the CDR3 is TGTGCCAGCAGCTTCCGCTTGGGACAGGGATCTAGGCAGTACTTC. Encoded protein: CASSFRLGQGSRQYF.

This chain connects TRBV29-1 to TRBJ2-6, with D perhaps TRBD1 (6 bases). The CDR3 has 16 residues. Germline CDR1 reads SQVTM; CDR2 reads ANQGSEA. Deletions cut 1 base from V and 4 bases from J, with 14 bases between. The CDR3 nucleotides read TGCAGCGTTGAAGCCTTCAGGGGTGCCGGGGCCAACGTCCTGACTTTC. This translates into CSVEAFRGAGANVLTF. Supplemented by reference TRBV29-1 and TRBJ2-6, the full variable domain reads SAVISQKPSRDICQRGTSLTIQCQVDSQVTMMFWYRQQPGQSLTLIATANQGSEATYESGFVIDKFPISRPNLTFSTLTVSNMSPEDSSIYLCSVEAFRGAGANVLTFGAGSRLTVL.

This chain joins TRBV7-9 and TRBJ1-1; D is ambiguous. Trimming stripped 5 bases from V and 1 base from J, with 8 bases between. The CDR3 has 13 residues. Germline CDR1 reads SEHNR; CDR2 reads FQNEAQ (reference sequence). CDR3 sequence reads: CASSTQENTEAFF. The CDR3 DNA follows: TGTGCCAGCAGCACGCAGGAGAACACTGAAGCTTTCTTT.

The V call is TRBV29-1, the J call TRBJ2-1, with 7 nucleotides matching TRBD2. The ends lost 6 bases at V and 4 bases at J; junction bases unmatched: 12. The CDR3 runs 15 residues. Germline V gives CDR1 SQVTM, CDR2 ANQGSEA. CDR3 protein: CSVHPRLAAYNEQFF. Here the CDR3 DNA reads TGCAGCGTCCACCCGCGCCTAGCGGCGTACAATGAGCAGTTCTTC.

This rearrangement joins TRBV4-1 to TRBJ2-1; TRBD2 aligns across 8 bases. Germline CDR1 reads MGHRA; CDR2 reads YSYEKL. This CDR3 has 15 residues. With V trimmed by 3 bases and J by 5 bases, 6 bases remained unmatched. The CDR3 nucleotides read TGCGCCAGCAGCCATTTTAGCGGGAATGACAATGAGCAGTTCTTC. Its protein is CASSHFSGNDNEQFF.

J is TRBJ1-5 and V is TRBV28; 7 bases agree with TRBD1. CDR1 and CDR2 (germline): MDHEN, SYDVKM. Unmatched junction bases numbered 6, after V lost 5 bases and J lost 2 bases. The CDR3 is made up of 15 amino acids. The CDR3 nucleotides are TGTGCCAGCAGTCCCCTCGGACAGGGCAATCAGCCCCAGCATTTT. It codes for CASSPLGQGNQPQHF.

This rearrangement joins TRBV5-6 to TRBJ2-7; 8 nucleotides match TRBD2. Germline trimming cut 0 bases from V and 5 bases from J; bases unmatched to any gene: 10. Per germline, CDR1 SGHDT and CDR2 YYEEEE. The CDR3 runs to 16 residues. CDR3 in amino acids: CASSLVRAGAENEQYF. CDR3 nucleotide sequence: TGTGCCAGCAGCTTGGTGCGAGCGGGAGCGGAAAACGAGCAGTACTTC.

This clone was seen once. In DNA, the CDR3 is TGTGCCAGCAGCATCGACAGACGCACAGATACGCAGTATTTT. This translates into CASSIDRRTDTQYF. This chain links TRBV5-6 with TRBJ2-3, with D possibly TRBD1 on 5 matching bases. CDR3 length equals 14 residues. V was pared by 4 bases and J by 1 base, with 10 bases between. CDR1 is SGHDT, CDR2 YYEEEE, per germline.

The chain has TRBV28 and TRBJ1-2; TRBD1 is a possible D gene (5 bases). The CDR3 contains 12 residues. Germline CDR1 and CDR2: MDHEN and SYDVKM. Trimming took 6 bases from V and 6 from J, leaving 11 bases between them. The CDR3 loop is CASSERQNGYTF. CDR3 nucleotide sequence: TGTGCCAGCAGCGAAAGACAGAATGGCTACACCTTC.

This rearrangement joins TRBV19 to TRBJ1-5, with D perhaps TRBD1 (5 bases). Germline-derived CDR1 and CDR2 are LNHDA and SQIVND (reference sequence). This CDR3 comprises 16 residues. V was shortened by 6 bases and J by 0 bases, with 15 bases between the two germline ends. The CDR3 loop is CASSPDTSYSNQPQHF. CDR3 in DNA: TGTGCCAGTAGCCCGGACACTAGCTATAGCAATCAGCCCCAGCATTTT.

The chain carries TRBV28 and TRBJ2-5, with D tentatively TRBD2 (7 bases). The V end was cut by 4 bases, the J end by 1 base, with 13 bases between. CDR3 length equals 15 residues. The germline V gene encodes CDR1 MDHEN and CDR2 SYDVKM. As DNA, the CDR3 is TGTGCCAGCAGTTGGGCGGGGGCACGCCAAGAGACCCAGTACTTC. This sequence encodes CASSWAGARQETQYF.

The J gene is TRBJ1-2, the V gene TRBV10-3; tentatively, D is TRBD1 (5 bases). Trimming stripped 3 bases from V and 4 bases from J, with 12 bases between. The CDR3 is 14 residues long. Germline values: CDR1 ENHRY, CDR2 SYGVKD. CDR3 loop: CAISDARVFYGYTF. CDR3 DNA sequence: TGTGCCATCAGTGACGCCAGGGTTTTCTATGGCTACACCTTC.

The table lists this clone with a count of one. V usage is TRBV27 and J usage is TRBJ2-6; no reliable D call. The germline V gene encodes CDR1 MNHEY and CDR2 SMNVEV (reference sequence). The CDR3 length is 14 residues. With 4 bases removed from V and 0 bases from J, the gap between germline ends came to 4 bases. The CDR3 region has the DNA TGTGCCAGCAGTTACACCTCTGGGGCCAACGTCCTGACTTTC. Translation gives CASSYTSGANVLTF.

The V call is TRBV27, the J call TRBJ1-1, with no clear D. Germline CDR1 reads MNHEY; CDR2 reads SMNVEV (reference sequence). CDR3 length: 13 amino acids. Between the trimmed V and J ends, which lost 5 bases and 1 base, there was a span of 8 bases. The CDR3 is CASSPTPNTEAFF. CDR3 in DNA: TGTGCCAGCAGTCCAACTCCGAACACTGAAGCTTTCTTT.